One and the same sample provided the 31 T cell receptor beta chains below, sequenced in a study of blood T cell repertoires in COVID-19. Only in-frame clones appear in the TCRdb table, and some are missing; sequencing was by immunoSEQ multiplex PCR. The table shows 250,000 or so clones, with about 80% occurring only once. The sample taken for sequencing was PBMCs or T cells enriched from blood (not recorded which). These receptor sequences come from a man aged 50 to 60 who had recovered from COVID-19.

This chain uses TRBV27 with TRBJ1-2; tentatively, D is TRBD1 (5 bases). The length of the CDR3 is 15 residues. Per germline, CDR1 MNHEY and CDR2 SMNVEV (reference sequence). Trimming pared 6 bases from V and 3 bases from J, leaving 17 bases between. This chain's CDR3 is CASRPSGLGDYGYTF. CDR3 DNA sequence: TGTGCCAGCAGACCTTCGGGACTCGGGGACTATGGCTACACCTTC.

The count of this clone is one. The chain uses TRBV5-5 and TRBJ1-5, with no clear D. Germline V gene lookup returns CDR1 SGHKS and CDR2 YYEKEE (reference sequence). V was clipped by 4 bases and J by 2 bases, with 10 bases between them. CDR3 length equals 14 residues. CDR3: CASSPLGGNQPQHF. For the CDR3, the DNA is TGTGCCAGCAGCCCGCTAGGTGGCAATCAGCCCCAGCATTTT.

This clone was detected only once. This rearrangement joins TRBV19 to TRBJ1-5; perhaps TRBD1 as D (6 bases). V was cut by 7 bases and J by 3 bases, with 13 bases left in between. Germline V gives CDR1 LNHDA, CDR2 SQIVND (reference sequence). The CDR3 is 14 amino acids. In DNA, the CDR3 is TGTGCCAGTACCCGACAGGATTACAATCAGCCCCAGCATTTT. Protein product: CASTRQDYNQPQHF.

The chain employs TRBV5-4 and TRBJ2-2; 10 bases agree with TRBD2. The J segment lost 0 bases and the V segment lost 4 bases, leaving 6 bases of the junction unmatched. Germline V CDR1 and CDR2: SGHNT, YYREEE (reference sequence). CDR3 length: 17 amino acids. CDR3 DNA: TGTGCCAGCAGCACCCGACTAGCGGGTACGAACACCGGGGAGCTGTTTTTT. It is translated as CASSTRLAGTNTGELFF. Full variable domain (missing parts from reference TRBV5-4 and TRBJ2-2): ETGVTQSPTHLIKTRGQQVTLRCSSQSGHNTVSWYQQALGQGPQFIFQYYREEENGRGNFPPRFSGLQFPNYSSELNVNALELDDSALYLCASSTRLAGTNTGELFFGEGSRLTVL.

The CDR3 protein is CASSYGGGTDTQYF. The CDR3 region has the DNA TGTGCCAGCAGTTATGGGGGGGGCACAGATACGCAGTATTTT. The chain couples TRBV6-5 to TRBJ2-3; 7 bases map to TRBD2. This CDR3 region has 14 residues. CDR1 and CDR2 (germline): MNHEY, SVGAGI. Losses at the gene ends were 3 bases for V and 1 base for J; bases not matched to a gene: 1.

This clone has at least ten counts. The V gene is TRBV13, the J gene TRBJ2-7; D is undetermined. Trimming took 5 bases from V and 12 from J, leaving 20 bases between them. The CDR3 consists of 13 residues. The germline V gene encodes CDR1 PRHDT and CDR2 FYEKMQ (reference sequence). CDR3 in amino acids: CASSPQRGRWLYF. CDR3 bases: TGTGCCAGCAGCCCCCAGAGAGGAAGGTGGCTGTACTTC. Complete variable domain (other parts from reference TRBV13 and TRBJ2-7): AAGVIQSPRHLIKEKRETATLKCYPIPRHDTVYWYQQGPGQDPQFLISFYEKMQSDKGSIPDRFSAQQFSDYHSELNMSSLELGDSALYFCASSPQRGRWLYFGPGTRLTVT.

The J gene is TRBJ2-7, the V gene TRBV6-2 or TRBV6-3; maybe TRBD1 (5 bases). V was trimmed by 6 bases and J by 2 bases, leaving 11 bases between them. Germline CDR1 reads MNHEY; CDR2 reads SVGEGT. The CDR3 is 13 residues long. CDR3 amino acids: CASSQDTAYEQYF. CDR3 sequence (DNA): TGTGCCAGCAGCCAGGACACGGCCTACGAGCAGTACTTC.

The chain couples TRBV2 to TRBJ1-5; 11 bases match TRBD1. The CDR3 sequence is 15 residues long. Unmatched junction bases numbered 3, after V lost 4 bases and J lost 4 bases. Germline CDR1 is SNHLY and CDR2 is FYNNEI. The CDR3 here is CASSAGQGENQPQHF. For the CDR3, the DNA is TGTGCCAGCAGTGCGGGACAGGGGGAAAATCAGCCCCAGCATTTT.

CDR3 in amino acids: CASSLAYYEQYF. The CDR3 DNA is TGTGCCAGCAGCTTAGCGTACTACGAGCAGTACTTC. The chain uses TRBV7-2 and TRBJ2-7; no definite D call. Looked up from germline, CDR1 is SGHTA and CDR2 is FQGNSA. CDR3 length equals 12 residues. V gave up 0 bases and J gave up 3 bases, with 3 bases separating them.

V is TRBV5-1 and J is TRBJ2-5; D may be TRBD2 (5 bases). Germline values: CDR1 SGHRS, CDR2 YFSETQ. CDR3 length equals 14 residues. Trimming pared 0 bases from V and 4 bases from J, leaving 10 bases between. The CDR3 DNA is TGCGCCAGCAGCTTGGCCGAGGGAGTAGAGACCCAGTACTTC. Protein sequence: CASSLAEGVETQYF.

This clone has only one observation. The J gene is TRBJ2-5, the V gene TRBV29-1; D uncertain. The CDR3 has 12 amino acids. Trimming shortened V by 3 bases and J by 4 bases, and 9 bases separated the two germline ends. Germline V gene data show CDR1 as SQVTM and CDR2 as ANQGSEA. CDR3 in amino acids: CSVDQVGETQYF. The CDR3 DNA follows: TGCAGCGTTGATCAGGTTGGAGAGACCCAGTACTTC.

The J gene is TRBJ2-7, the V gene TRBV11-2; TRBD1 matches at 7 bases. Germline lookup yields CDR1 SGHAT and CDR2 FQNNGV. There are 17 residues in the CDR3. V gave up 0 bases and J gave up 1 base; unmatched junction bases: 9. DNA for the CDR3: TGTGCCAGCAGCTTAGATAGCCGCCCAGGGGGATCCTACGAGCAGTACTTC. It codes for CASSLDSRPGGSYEQYF. The whole variable domain, remainder taken from reference TRBV11-2 and TRBJ2-7, is EAGVAQSPRYKIIEKRQSVAFWCNPISGHATLYWYQQILGQGPKLLIQFQNNGVVDDSQLPKDRFSAERLKGVDSTLKIQPAKLEDSAVYLCASSLDSRPGGSYEQYFGPGTRLTVT.

The V call is TRBV27, the J call TRBJ1-2, with 8 bases lining up with TRBD1. The CDR3 spans 14 residues. CDR1 and CDR2 (germline): MNHEY, SMNVEV (reference sequence). V shed 4 bases and J 6 bases; nucleotides not matched to a gene: 7. The chain's CDR3 is CASSYSGQGNGYTF. For the CDR3, the DNA is TGTGCCAGCAGTTATAGCGGACAGGGCAATGGCTACACCTTC.

The chain couples TRBV4-2 to TRBJ2-3; possibly TRBD2 for D (5 bases). Germline V gene lookup returns CDR1 LGHNA and CDR2 YNFKEQ. Trimming shortened V by 5 bases and J by 2 bases, and 11 bases separated the two germline ends. The CDR3 sequence is 14 residues long. The CDR3 sequence is CASSSRTDTDTQYF. The CDR3 DNA reads TGTGCCAGCAGCTCCCGGACTGACACAGATACGCAGTATTTT.

The rearrangement links TRBV5-5 to TRBJ1-4, with TRBD1 identical over 8 bases. The CDR3 loop spans 15 amino acids. Germline assignment: CDR1 SGHKS and CDR2 YYEKEE (reference sequence). The trim removed 3 bases at V and 6 bases at J, leaving 7 bases unmatched. The CDR3 sequence is CASSSKTGEDEKLFF. In nucleotides, the CDR3 is TGTGCCAGCAGCTCTAAGACAGGGGAGGATGAAAAACTGTTTTTT.

This clone appeared once. The genes are TRBV7-6 and TRBJ2-7; D is possibly TRBD1 (5 bases). This CDR3 is built from 11 residues. Germline V CDR1 and CDR2: SGHVS, FNYEAQ. V was clipped by 7 bases and J by 7 bases, with 11 bases between them. The CDR3 coding sequence is TGTGCCAGCACTCCTGACAGTGAGCAGTACTTC. It codes for CASTPDSEQYF.

This clone was seen a single time. V is TRBV6-2 or TRBV6-3 and J is TRBJ1-5; TRBD1 is a possible D gene (6 bases). In germline, CDR1 is MNHEY, CDR2 SVGEGT. The CDR3 consists of 16 residues. V lost 2 bases and J lost 0, with 11 bases in between. This CDR3 is CASSYAGQLSNQPQHF. CDR3 nucleotide sequence: TGTGCCAGCAGTTACGCCGGACAGCTTAGCAATCAGCCCCAGCATTTT.

The V and J genes are TRBV12-3 or TRBV12-4 and TRBJ2-7; the match to TRBD2 covers 8 bases. J was trimmed by 5 bases and V by 8 bases; bases with no gene match: 8. The length of the CDR3 is 13 residues. The CDR3 DNA follows: TGTGCCAGCGCTCGCCTAGCGGGCCACGAGCAGTACTTC. It encodes CASARLAGHEQYF.

The chain recombines TRBV7-2 with TRBJ2-3; D possibly corresponds to TRBD1 (5 bases). This CDR3 is 14 amino acids long. Trimming took 5 bases from V and 3 from J, leaving 12 bases between them. The germline CDR1 and CDR2 sequences are SGHTA and FQGNSA. CDR3 DNA sequence: TGTGCCAGCAGCAGGGGCCCTCTGACAGATACGCAGTATTTT. Translation gives CASSRGPLTDTQYF.

V usage is TRBV10-3 and J usage is TRBJ2-2; 7 bases are a match to TRBD2. The V and J ends lost 2 bases and 5 bases, in that order; junction bases with no gene match: 5. Germline V gene data show CDR1 as ENHRY and CDR2 as SYGVKD. The CDR3 consists of 15 residues. CDR3 in amino acids: CAISEGGRDTGELFF. The CDR3 nucleotides are TGTGCCATCAGTGAGGGAGGGAGGGATACCGGGGAGCTGTTTTTT.

V gene TRBV27 combines with J gene TRBJ2-1; D is unclear. The CDR3 has 14 residues. V gave up 9 bases and J gave up 1 base, with 13 bases separating them. Germline CDR1 is MNHEY and CDR2 is SMNVEV (reference sequence). CDR3 residues: CASGAWQSYNEQFF. The CDR3 DNA reads as TGTGCCAGTGGTGCCTGGCAGTCCTACAATGAGCAGTTCTTC.

V is TRBV19 and J is TRBJ2-7; D is possibly TRBD2 (6 bases). The V gene lost 5 bases and the J gene lost 1 base, with 21 bases spanning the gap. The CDR3 totals 17 residues. Germline lookup yields CDR1 LNHDA and CDR2 SQIVND (reference sequence). The CDR3 reads CASSSRLGGVGSYEQYF. The CDR3, as DNA: TGTGCCAGTAGTTCCCGGCTGGGGGGAGTGGGATCCTACGAGCAGTACTTC.

The chain recombines TRBV30 with TRBJ1-1; D not certain. The CDR3 length is 11 residues. The germline V gene has CDR1 GTSNPN and CDR2 SVGIG (reference sequence). CDR3 bases: TGTGCGCTGGCGGTGAACACTGAAGCTTTCTTT. Encoded protein: CALAVNTEAFF.

V and J are TRBV19 and TRBJ2-7; no reliable D call. The germline V gene encodes CDR1 LNHDA and CDR2 SQIVND (reference sequence). Trimming left V 5 bases short and J 3 bases short, with 8 bases between. This CDR3 is built from 12 residues. This chain's CDR3 is CASSSPSYEQYF. The CDR3 DNA is TGTGCCAGTAGTTCCCCGAGCTACGAGCAGTACTTC.

V gene TRBV15 combines with J gene TRBJ1-2; D gene unclear. Germline V gene sequence: CDR1 LNHNV, CDR2 YYDKDF (reference sequence). Trimming removed 8 bases at V and 3 bases at J, with 13 bases between. The CDR3 is 13 residues long. Here the CDR3 DNA reads TGTGCCACCGAAAATACAGAAGACTATGGCTACACCTTC. The encoded protein is CATENTEDYGYTF.

The J gene is TRBJ2-5, the V gene TRBV27, with D possibly TRBD1 on 5 matching bases. With 5 bases removed from V and 4 bases from J, the gap between germline ends came to 17 bases. The CDR3 extends over 15 amino acids. Germline lookup yields CDR1 MNHEY and CDR2 SMNVEV (reference sequence). This CDR3 is CASSTPTAWGETQYF. The DNA for the CDR3 is TGTGCCAGCAGTACCCCGACAGCTTGGGGAGAGACCCAGTACTTC.

This chain connects TRBV5-6 to TRBJ2-7; TRBD2 aligns across 10 bases. CDR3 length equals 15 residues. CDR1 and CDR2 (germline): SGHDT, YYEEEE. Losses at the gene ends were 3 bases for V and 6 bases for J; bases not matched to a gene: 9. The CDR3 reads CASSWGRLAGLEQYF. Written as DNA, the CDR3 is TGTGCCAGCAGCTGGGGGCGACTAGCGGGTCTCGAGCAGTACTTC.

The rearrangement links TRBV6-5 to TRBJ1-5; 7 nucleotides align to TRBD1. The length of the CDR3 is 15 residues. Trimming removed 6 bases from V and 1 base from J; junction bases left unmatched: 6. Germline CDR1 and CDR2: MNHEY and SVGAGI. The CDR3 nucleotides are TGTGCCAGCAGCATCGACAGGGTCAGCAATCAGCCCCAGCATTTT. Protein product: CASSIDRVSNQPQHF.

The rearrangement links TRBV6-5 to TRBJ2-5, with D possibly TRBD2 on 6 matching bases. The CDR3 runs 14 residues. Between the trimmed V and J ends, which lost 4 bases and 2 bases, there was a span of 11 bases. From germline, CDR1 is MNHEY and CDR2 SVGAGI. In DNA, the CDR3 is TGTGCCAGCAGTTTCGGGACTTTACAAGAGACCCAGTACTTC. Translated, it gives CASSFGTLQETQYF.

The chain carries TRBV21-1 and TRBJ2-7; TRBD2, the table's D call, lacks a check against the DNA. TRBV21-1 is termed a pseudogene. The CDR3 covers 13 residues. This CDR3 reads CATTRTLRYEQYF. The CDR3 DNA sequence: TGTGCCACAACTAGAACACTAAGGTACGAGCAGTACTTC.

The chain is built from TRBV5-1 and TRBJ2-5; D is possibly TRBD2 (5 bases). Germline V CDR1 and CDR2: SGHRS, YFSETQ. V lost 4 bases to trimming and J lost 3 bases, with 13 bases between them. This CDR3 comprises 14 residues. The CDR3 DNA is TGCGCCAGCAGCCCGAGGGTTGGTAAAGAGACCCAGTACTTC. Its protein product is CASSPRVGKETQYF.